These 10 T cell receptor beta chains came from one sample sequenced in a study of OX40 agonist ivuxolimab in advanced cancers. Clones were read by immunoSEQ multiplex PCR, and TCRdb kept only the in-frame ones, dropping some. The table includes over 150,000 clones, approximately 94% detected once. This specimen was CD4+ or CD8+ T cells sorted from blood, taken in a trial of the OX40 agonist ivuxolimab. These receptors all come from an adult with an advanced solid tumor such as melanoma, head and neck, liver or kidney cancer.

The chain uses TRBV6-4 and TRBJ2-2; TRBD1 matches at 10 bases. The CDR3 runs to 16 residues. Germline values: CDR1 MRHNA, CDR2 SNTAGT. The V gene end was trimmed by 5 bases and the J gene end by 5 bases; junction bases not matched to a gene: 8. The CDR3 DNA reads as TGTGCCAGCAGTCCTATGAGGACAGGGGGGACCGGGGAGCTGTTTTTT. Protein product: CASSPMRTGGTGELFF.

This clone has a handful of counts. In DNA form, the CDR3 reads TGTGCCAGCAGCCAAGGGGGGACCCTGGCCCTTATCTATGGCTACACCTTC. Its translation: CASSQGGTLALIYGYTF. V gene TRBV14 combines with J gene TRBJ1-2, with D maybe TRBD1 (5 bases). The CDR3 extends over 17 amino acids. Germline V gene data show CDR1 as SGHDN and CDR2 as FVKESK. V was trimmed by 1 base and J by 4 bases, leaving 19 bases between them.

The rearrangement joins TRBV18 to TRBJ1-4, with 9 bases identical to TRBD1. This CDR3 has 15 residues. The V gene end was trimmed by 0 bases and the J gene end by 7 bases; junction bases not matched to a gene: 3. CDR1 is KGHSH and CDR2 is LQKENI in the germline V gene. The CDR3 region is CASSPPTGQGEKLFF. The CDR3 DNA sequence: TGTGCCAGCTCACCACCCACGGGACAGGGTGAAAAACTGTTTTTT. The complete variable domain, with remaining parts taken from reference TRBV18 and TRBJ1-4, reads NAGVMQNPRHLVRRRGQEARLRCSPMKGHSHVYWYRQLPEEGLKFMVYLQKENIIDESGMPKERFSAEFPKEGPSILRIQQVVRGDSAAYFCASSPPTGQGEKLFFGSGTQLSVL.

The chain carries TRBV11-2 and TRBJ1-6, with TRBD1 matching over 7 bases. The V gene's germline CDR1 is SGHAT and CDR2 FQNNGV. V shed 5 bases and J 4 bases; nucleotides not matched to a gene: 8. CDR3 length: 16 residues. The CDR3 reads CASSPEGQTYNSPLHF. DNA of the CDR3: TGTGCCAGCAGCCCAGAGGGACAGACTTATAATTCACCCCTCCACTTT.

This rearrangement joins TRBV7-2 to TRBJ2-7, with 13 positions matching TRBD2. V shed 7 bases, J shed 6 bases, and the junction held 12 bases outside the gene matches. Germline lookup yields CDR1 SGHTA and CDR2 FQGNSA. This CDR3 contains 16 residues. The CDR3, as DNA: TGTGCCAGCACCCACCCGTCCGGGACTAGCGGGATCGAGCAGTACTTC. It specifies CASTHPSGTSGIEQYF.

The chain employs TRBV6-1 and TRBJ1-1, with D perhaps matching TRBD1 (6 bases). CDR1 MNHNS and CDR2 SASEGT come from the germline V gene. This CDR3 is built from 14 residues. The V end lost 2 bases, the J end lost 7 bases, and 14 bases lay between the germline ends. CDR3 residues: CASSERGRGFEAFF. Here the CDR3 DNA reads TGTGCCAGCAGTGAAAGGGGGAGGGGATTTGAAGCTTTCTTT.

The chain combines TRBV15 with TRBJ2-3, with 8 bases lining up with TRBD2. The length of the CDR3 is 15 residues. V lost 3 bases, J lost 5 bases, and 7 bases stayed unmatched. The germline V gene encodes CDR1 LNHNV and CDR2 YYDKDF (reference sequence). The CDR3: CATSSGGAARDTQYF. The CDR3 DNA reads TGTGCCACCAGCAGCGGGGGGGCCGCGCGAGATACGCAGTATTTT.

The chain is built from TRBV7-7 and TRBJ2-5; D is unclear. In germline, CDR1 is SSHAT, CDR2 FNYEAQ (reference sequence). This CDR3 region has 13 residues. The ends were cut back, 2 bases at V and 5 bases at J, with 9 bases in the middle. The CDR3 loop is CASSLWQSETQYF. The CDR3 nucleotides read TGTGCCAGCAGCTTATGGCAGAGTGAGACCCAGTACTTC.

A single count supports this clone. The V and J genes are TRBV28 and TRBJ2-3; 10 bases are shared with TRBD2. Germline V CDR1 and CDR2: MDHEN, SYDVKM. V shed 3 bases, J shed 6 bases, and the junction held 15 bases outside the gene matches. This CDR3 spans 18 amino acids. In DNA, the CDR3 is TGTGCCAGCAGTTTTGGGAGAGCGGGAGGGTTAACAAGGGATACGCAGTATTTT. It yields the protein CASSFGRAGGLTRDTQYF.

The chain employs TRBV7-2 and TRBJ2-6; no firm D call. Germline assignment: CDR1 SGHTA and CDR2 FQGNSA. Trimming took off 1 base at V and 2 bases at J, with 9 bases between the two ends. CDR3 length equals 16 residues. The CDR3 DNA reads as TGTGCCAGCAGCTTAGTGTCGCCGCCTGGGGCCAACGTCCTGACTTTC. This sequence encodes CASSLVSPPGANVLTF. Based on the CDR3 plus reference TRBV7-2 and TRBJ2-6, the full variable domain is GAGVSQSPSNKVTEKGKDVELRCDPISGHTALYWYRQSLGQGLEFLIYFQGNSAPDKSGLPSDRFSAERTGGSVSTLTIQRTQQEDSAVYLCASSLVSPPGANVLTFGAGSRLTVL.